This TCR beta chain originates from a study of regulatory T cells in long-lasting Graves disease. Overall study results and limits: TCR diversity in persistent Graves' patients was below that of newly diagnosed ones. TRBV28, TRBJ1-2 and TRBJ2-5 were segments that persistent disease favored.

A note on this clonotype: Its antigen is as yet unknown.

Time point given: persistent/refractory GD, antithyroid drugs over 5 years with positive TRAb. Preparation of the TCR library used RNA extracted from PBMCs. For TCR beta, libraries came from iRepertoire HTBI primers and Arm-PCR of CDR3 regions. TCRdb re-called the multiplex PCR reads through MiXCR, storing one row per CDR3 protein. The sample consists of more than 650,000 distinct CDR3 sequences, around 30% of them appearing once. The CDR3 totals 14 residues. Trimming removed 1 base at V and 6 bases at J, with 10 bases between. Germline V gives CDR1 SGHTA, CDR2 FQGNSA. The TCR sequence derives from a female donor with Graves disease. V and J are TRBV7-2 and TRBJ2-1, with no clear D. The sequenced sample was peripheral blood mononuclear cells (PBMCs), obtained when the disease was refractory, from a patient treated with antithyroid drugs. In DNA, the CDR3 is TGTGCCAGCAGCTTAGTGGTGAGAGGCAATGAGCAGTTCTTC. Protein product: CASSLVVRGNEQFF.